This passage covers 27 T cell receptor beta chains from one sample sequenced in a study of beta chain features in type 1 diabetes. Expressed TCRB transcripts got sequenced, as all isolated RNA was reverse transcribed. The method was immunoSEQ multiplex PCR; TCRdb's version includes in-frame clones alone and lacks a portion of them. The data hold around 150,000 clones, with 6.9% observed a single time. Input material: central memory CD4+ T cells from blood. The receptor source for this set is a woman aged 30 to 39 in good health.

The genes are TRBV4-2 and TRBJ1-2; D possibly corresponds to TRBD1 (6 bases). Between the trimmed V and J ends, which lost 0 bases and 4 bases, there was a span of 9 bases. Germline V gene sequence: CDR1 LGHNA, CDR2 YNFKEQ. The CDR3 runs 14 residues. The CDR3 DNA sequence: TGTGCCAGCAGCCAAGATGCGGACAGCTATGGCTACACCTTC. Residues: CASSQDADSYGYTF.

This clone was picked up a small number of times. The chain is built from TRBV29-1 and TRBJ2-5; 8 nucleotides line up with TRBD1. CDR1 and CDR2 (germline): SQVTM, ANQGSEA. The CDR3 totals 12 residues. Trimming removed 8 bases from V and 3 bases from J; junction bases left unmatched: 5. CDR3 DNA sequence: TGCAGCTCCGAGGACAGGGAAGAGACCCAGTACTTC. It codes for CSSEDREETQYF.

This clone was observed at least ten times. This chain joins TRBV10-3 and TRBJ2-2; 9 positions agree with TRBD1. The germline V gene has CDR1 ENHRY and CDR2 SYGVKD. This CDR3 has 14 residues. V trimming: 8 bases; J trimming: 6 bases; junction bases outside the gene matches: 7. CDR3 in DNA: TGTGCCATCCGGGGACAGGGTTCTTCCGGGGAGCTGTTTTTT. This codes for CAIRGQGSSGELFF.

The chain links TRBV7-2 to TRBJ2-1; D call uncertain. V lost 1 base to trimming and J lost 6 bases, with 7 bases between them. CDR1 is SGHTA, CDR2 FQGNSA, per germline. The CDR3 spans 13 residues. CDR3 in DNA: TGTGCCAGCAGCTTAGTAACTGGCAATGAGCAGTTCTTC. It is translated as CASSLVTGNEQFF.

The CDR3 bases are TGTGCCAGCAAAGATCCGGGAGCCGTTAACACTGAAGCTTTCTTT. It specifies CASKDPGAVNTEAFF. This chain uses TRBV6-1 with TRBJ1-1; D remains ambiguous. V lost 7 bases and J 2 bases, leaving 17 bases between the germline ends. Looked up from germline, CDR1 is MNHNS and CDR2 is SASEGT. This CDR3 is built from 15 residues.

The V call is TRBV10-3, the J call TRBJ2-4; TRBD2 matches at 7 bases. The length of the CDR3 is 15 residues. Germline CDR1 reads ENHRY; CDR2 reads SYGVKD. V trimming: 5 bases; J trimming: 7 bases; junction bases outside the gene matches: 11. Here the CDR3 DNA reads TGTGCCATCAGTAGTCGTGCGGGAGAGGAGAACATTCAGTACTTC. This encodes CAISSRAGEENIQYF.

The sample holds many counts of this clone. The chain links TRBV29-1 to TRBJ2-7; tentatively, D is TRBD2 (6 bases). This CDR3 contains 14 residues. V lost 6 bases and J 5 bases, leaving 20 bases between the germline ends. The germline V gene encodes CDR1 SQVTM and CDR2 ANQGSEA. CDR3 protein: CSVQPGTAVNEQYF. The CDR3 DNA reads as TGCAGCGTACAACCCGGGACTGCTGTCAACGAGCAGTACTTC.

The chain joins TRBV19 to TRBJ1-2; the match to TRBD1 covers 9 bases. Trimming removed 6 bases from V and 4 bases from J; junction bases left unmatched: 9. The germline V gene has CDR1 LNHDA and CDR2 SQIVND (reference sequence). The CDR3 consists of 15 residues. CDR3 amino acids: CASSPPGTGTYGYTF. The CDR3 bases are TGTGCCAGTAGCCCCCCAGGGACAGGGACCTATGGCTACACCTTC. The full variable domain, in which reference TRBV19 and TRBJ1-2 provide the parts outside the CDR3, is DGGITQSPKYLFRKEGQNVTLSCEQNLNHDAMYWYRQDPGQGLRLIYYSQIVNDFQKGDIAEGYSVSREKKESFPLTVTSAQKNPTAFYLCASSPPGTGTYGYTFGSGTRLTVV.

Only a few counts were recorded for this clone. The chain joins TRBV7-3 to TRBJ1-1; D remains ambiguous. V was pared by 4 bases and J by 1 base, with 7 bases between. Germline CDR1 reads SGHTA; CDR2 reads FQGTGA. This CDR3 has 13 residues. CDR3 DNA sequence: TGTGCCAGCAGCTCTCAGGAGAACACTGAAGCTTTCTTT. It codes for CASSSQENTEAFF.

Ten or more counts support this clone. The gene calls are TRBV18 and TRBJ2-3; D not resolved. CDR1 is KGHSH, CDR2 LQKENI, per germline. The CDR3 length is 16 residues. The V end lost 0 bases, the J end lost 0 bases, and 10 bases lay between the germline ends. The CDR3 here is CASSPPEEYSTDTQYF. The CDR3 bases are TGTGCCAGCTCACCACCTGAGGAATATAGCACAGATACGCAGTATTTT. Full variable domain (outside the CDR3, taken from reference TRBV18 and TRBJ2-3): NAGVMQNPRHLVRRRGQEARLRCSPMKGHSHVYWYRQLPEEGLKFMVYLQKENIIDESGMPKERFSAEFPKEGPSILRIQQVVRGDSAAYFCASSPPEEYSTDTQYFGPGTRLTVL.

The V gene is TRBV5-6, the J gene TRBJ2-5; D may be TRBD2 (5 bases). Germline assignment: CDR1 SGHDT and CDR2 YYEEEE. The CDR3 runs to 13 residues. V dropped 1 base and J dropped 5 bases, with 9 bases sitting between them. Here the CDR3 DNA reads TGTGCCAGCAGCTTGAATAGCGTGGAGACCCAGTACTTC. As protein: CASSLNSVETQYF.

Written as DNA, the CDR3 is TGTGCCAGCAGTGAACGGTGGGCAGGGGGTCTAGCTAATGAAAAACTGTTTTTT. Translating gives CASSERWAGGLANEKLFF. This chain uses TRBV6-1 with TRBJ1-4; 7 bases align to TRBD1. This CDR3 spans 18 amino acids. Germline loops: CDR1 MNHNS, CDR2 SASEGT. V gave up 2 bases and J gave up 3 bases; unmatched junction bases: 12.

The sample holds a few counts of this clone. The chain recombines TRBV7-2 with TRBJ2-6; 8 bases fit TRBD2. The CDR3 covers 16 residues. J was trimmed by 0 bases and V by 6 bases; bases with no gene match: 4. Germline CDR1 is SGHTA and CDR2 is FQGNSA. CDR3 amino acids: CASRPGLGSGANVLTF. The CDR3 nucleotides are TGTGCCAGCAGGCCGGGACTAGGCTCTGGGGCCAACGTCCTGACTTTC.

To note about this clone: The identical CDR3 is also encoded by other nucleotide sequences in the sample. The J gene is TRBJ1-2, the V gene TRBV7-3, with 12 bases that match TRBD1. This CDR3 is built from 15 residues. Germline CDR1 SGHTA, CDR2 FQGTGA. J lost 4 bases, V lost 5 bases, and 5 bases had no gene match. The CDR3 bases are TGTGCCAGCAGCCCCGGGACAGGGGGCCTCTATGGCTACACCTTC. Its protein product is CASSPGTGGLYGYTF.

The chain employs TRBV6-6 and TRBJ1-1; D is ambiguous. In germline, CDR1 is MNHNY, CDR2 SVGAGI (reference sequence). The CDR3 runs to 13 residues. With 6 bases removed from V and 3 bases from J, the gap between germline ends came to 11 bases. The CDR3 protein is CASRFGLDTEAFF. CDR3 bases: TGTGCCAGCAGATTCGGACTAGACACTGAAGCTTTCTTT.

The genes are TRBV10-1 and TRBJ2-7; D not resolved. Germline-derived CDR1 and CDR2 are WNHNN and SYGVQD (reference sequence). This CDR3 region has 11 residues. The ends were cut back, 8 bases at V and 6 bases at J, with 11 bases in the middle. As DNA, the CDR3 is TGCGCCAGCCCGACTGACTGCGAGCAGTACTTC. This codes for CASPTDCEQYF.

This clone turned up a few times. The chain recombines TRBV5-4 with TRBJ1-4; D might be TRBD1 (5 bases). The germline gives CDR1 SGHNT, CDR2 YYREEE (reference sequence). Trimming took 5 bases from V and 0 from J, leaving 11 bases between them. This CDR3 is 15 amino acids long. This CDR3 reads CASSFRQSTNEKLFF. The CDR3 nucleotides are TGTGCCAGCAGTTTTAGACAGTCAACTAATGAAAAACTGTTTTTT.

This clone was detected many times. The chain joins TRBV7-2 to TRBJ2-5; TRBD2 is a possible D gene (5 bases). The CDR3 length is 14 residues. Per germline, CDR1 SGHTA and CDR2 FQGNSA. Trimming left V 1 base short and J 5 bases short, with 11 bases between. The DNA for the CDR3 is TGTGCCAGCAGCTTAGTCCTACCGGGGGAGACCCAGTACTTC. Protein sequence: CASSLVLPGETQYF.

This sequence joins TRBV11-2 and TRBJ2-2; TRBD1 might be the D (6 bases). V shed 4 bases and J shed 6 bases, with 12 bases lying between them. CDR1 SGHAT and CDR2 FQNNGV come from the germline V gene. This CDR3 comprises 14 residues. CDR3 DNA: TGTGCCAGCAGCTACCGGCAGGGGTCCGGGGAGCTGTTTTTT. This sequence encodes CASSYRQGSGELFF.

V usage is TRBV4-2 and J usage is TRBJ2-3; D not certain. The length of the CDR3 is 11 residues. V lost 5 bases, J lost 3 bases, and 3 bases lay in between. CDR1 and CDR2 (germline): LGHNA, YNFKEQ. CDR3 in amino acids: CASSYTDTQYF. CDR3 nucleotides: TGTGCCAGCAGCTATACAGATACGCAGTATTTT.

The chain has TRBV29-1 and TRBJ1-1; TRBD1 agrees at 8 bases. The V gene's germline CDR1 is SQVTM and CDR2 ANQGSEA. The CDR3 sequence is 13 residues long. V was clipped by 4 bases and J by 1 base; unmatched bases: 2. This chain's CDR3 is CSVVDRGNTEAFF. The CDR3 DNA follows: TGCAGCGTTGTTGACAGGGGGAACACTGAAGCTTTCTTT.

Ten or more counts support this clone. The chain couples TRBV21-1 to TRBJ2-7; TRBD2 was called by the table and not checked on the DNA. TRBV21-1 is deemed a pseudogene. The length of the CDR3 is 14 residues. This CDR3 reads CASSKIEGSYEQYF. The CDR3 nucleotides read TGTGCCAGCAGCAAAATAGAGGGTTCCTACGAGCAGTACTTC.

DNA of the CDR3: TGTGCCATCTCCGCGATTAGACAGGCTTCTCACGAGCAGTACTTC. Protein product: CAISAIRQASHEQYF. J is TRBJ2-7 and V is TRBV10-3; weak D call: TRBD1 (6 bases). This CDR3 contains 15 residues. Trimming took off 8 bases at V and 5 bases at J, with 22 bases between the two ends. Germline CDR1 and CDR2: ENHRY and SYGVKD.

As regards this clone: One end of the junction does not line up with germline, which may come from a read error. The rearrangement uses TRBV7-7 and TRBJ2-3; tentatively, D is TRBD2 (5 bases). The V gene's germline CDR1 is SSHAT and CDR2 FNYEAQ (reference sequence). The CDR3 contains 16 residues. The CDR3 nucleotides read TGTGCTAGCAGCTTAGACTACCAGCTGAGCACAGATACGCAGTATTTT. This sequence encodes CASSLDYQLSTDTQYF.

This clone was detected a few times. This sequence joins TRBV6-5 and TRBJ2-2; D is perhaps TRBD1 (5 bases). The CDR3 has 15 residues. Per the germline V gene, CDR1 is MNHEY and CDR2 is SVGAGI. The ends were cut back, 6 bases at V and 2 bases at J, with 13 bases in the middle. The CDR3 here is CASRRTDTNTGELFF. CDR3 bases: TGTGCCAGCAGACGGACGGACACAAACACCGGGGAGCTGTTTTTT.

The chain recombines TRBV4-3 with TRBJ2-6, with 13 bases identical to TRBD2. With V trimmed by 5 bases and J by 4 bases, 8 bases remained unmatched. The CDR3 is made up of 18 amino acids. The V gene's germline CDR1 is LGHNA and CDR2 YSLEER. The CDR3 DNA follows: TGCGCCAGCAGCGAACTAGCGGGAGGGCCTATGGGGGCCAACGTCCTGACTTTC. This gives the protein CASSELAGGPMGANVLTF.

The chain links TRBV12-5 to TRBJ2-2; 7 nucleotides match TRBD2. J lost 6 bases, V lost 2 bases, and 9 bases had no gene match. This CDR3 contains 16 residues. The germline CDR1 and CDR2 sequences are LGHNT and FRNRAP. The CDR3: CASGLTPGRVPGELFF. The CDR3 DNA reads TGTGCTAGTGGTTTGACCCCGGGGAGGGTGCCCGGGGAGCTGTTTTTT. Full variable domain (missing parts from reference TRBV12-5 and TRBJ2-2): DARVTQTPRHKVTEMGQEVTMRCQPILGHNTVFWYRQTMMQGLELLAYFRNRAPLDDSGMPKDRFSAEMPDATLATLKIQPSEPRDSAVYFCASGLTPGRVPGELFFGEGSRLTVL.